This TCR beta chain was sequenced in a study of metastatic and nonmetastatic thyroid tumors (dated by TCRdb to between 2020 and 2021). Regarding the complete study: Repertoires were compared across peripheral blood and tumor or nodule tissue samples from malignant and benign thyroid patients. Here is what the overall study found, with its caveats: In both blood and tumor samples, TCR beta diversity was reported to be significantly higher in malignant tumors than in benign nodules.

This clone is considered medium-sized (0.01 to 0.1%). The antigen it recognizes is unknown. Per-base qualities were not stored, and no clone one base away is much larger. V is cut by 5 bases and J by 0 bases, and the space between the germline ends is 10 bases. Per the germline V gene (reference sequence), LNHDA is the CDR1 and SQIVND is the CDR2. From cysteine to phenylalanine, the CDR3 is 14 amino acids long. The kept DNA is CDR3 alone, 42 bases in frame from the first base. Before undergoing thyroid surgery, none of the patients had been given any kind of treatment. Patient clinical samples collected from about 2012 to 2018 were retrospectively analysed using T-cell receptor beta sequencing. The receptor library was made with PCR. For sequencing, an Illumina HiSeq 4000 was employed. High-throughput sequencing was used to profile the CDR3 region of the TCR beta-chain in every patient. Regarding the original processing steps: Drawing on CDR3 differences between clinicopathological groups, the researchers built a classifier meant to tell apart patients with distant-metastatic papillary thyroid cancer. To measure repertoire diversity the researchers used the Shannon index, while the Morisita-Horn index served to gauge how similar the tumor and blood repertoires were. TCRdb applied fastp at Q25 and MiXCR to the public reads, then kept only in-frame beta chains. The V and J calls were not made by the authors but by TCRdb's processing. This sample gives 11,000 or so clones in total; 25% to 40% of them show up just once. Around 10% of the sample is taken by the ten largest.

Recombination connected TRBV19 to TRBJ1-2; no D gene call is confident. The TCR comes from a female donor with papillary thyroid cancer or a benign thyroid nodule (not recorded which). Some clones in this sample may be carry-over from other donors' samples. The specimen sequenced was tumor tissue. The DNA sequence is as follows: TGTGCCAGTAGTCCTGCCCCAACTAACTATGGCTACACCTTC. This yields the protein CASSPAPTNYGYTF.